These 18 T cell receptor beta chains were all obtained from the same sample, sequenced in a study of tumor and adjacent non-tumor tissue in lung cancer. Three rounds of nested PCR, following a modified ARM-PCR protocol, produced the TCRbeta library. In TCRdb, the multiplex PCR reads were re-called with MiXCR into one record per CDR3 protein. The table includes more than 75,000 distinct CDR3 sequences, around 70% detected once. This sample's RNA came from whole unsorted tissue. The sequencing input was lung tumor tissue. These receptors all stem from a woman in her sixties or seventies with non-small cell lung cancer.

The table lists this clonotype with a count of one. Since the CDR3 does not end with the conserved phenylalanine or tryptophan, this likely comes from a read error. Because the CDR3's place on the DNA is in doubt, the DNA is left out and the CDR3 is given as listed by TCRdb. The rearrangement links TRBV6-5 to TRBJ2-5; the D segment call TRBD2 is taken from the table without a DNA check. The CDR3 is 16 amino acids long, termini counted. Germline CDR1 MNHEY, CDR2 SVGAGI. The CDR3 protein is CASSYPEREGGETQYL.

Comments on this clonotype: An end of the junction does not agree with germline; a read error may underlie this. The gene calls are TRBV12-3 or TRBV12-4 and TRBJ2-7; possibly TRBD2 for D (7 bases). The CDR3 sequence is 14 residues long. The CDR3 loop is CASSLEEGGPSKYF. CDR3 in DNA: TGCGCCAGCAGTCTAGAAGAGGGGGGGCCCTCGAAGTACTTC.

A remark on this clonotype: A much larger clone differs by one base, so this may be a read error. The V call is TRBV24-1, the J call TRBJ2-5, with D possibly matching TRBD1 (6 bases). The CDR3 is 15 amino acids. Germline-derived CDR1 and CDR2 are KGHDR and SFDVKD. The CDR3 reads CVTSDPQTGLETQYF. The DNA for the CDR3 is TGTGTCACCAGTGACCCCCAAACAGGGTTAGAGACCCAGTACTTC.

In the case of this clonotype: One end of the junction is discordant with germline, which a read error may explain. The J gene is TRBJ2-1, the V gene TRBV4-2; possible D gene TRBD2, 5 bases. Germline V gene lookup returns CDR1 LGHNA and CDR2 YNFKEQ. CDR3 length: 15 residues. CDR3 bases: TGTGCCAACAACCCACCGGGGAGAAGCAGCAATGAGCTGTTCTTC. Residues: CANNPPGRSSNELFF.

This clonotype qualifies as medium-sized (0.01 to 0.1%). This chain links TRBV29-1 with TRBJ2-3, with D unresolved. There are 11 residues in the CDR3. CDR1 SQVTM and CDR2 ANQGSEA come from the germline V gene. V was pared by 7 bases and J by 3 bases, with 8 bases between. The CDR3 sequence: CSAEGTDTQYF. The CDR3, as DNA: TGCAGCGCAGAAGGGACAGATACGCAGTATTTT.

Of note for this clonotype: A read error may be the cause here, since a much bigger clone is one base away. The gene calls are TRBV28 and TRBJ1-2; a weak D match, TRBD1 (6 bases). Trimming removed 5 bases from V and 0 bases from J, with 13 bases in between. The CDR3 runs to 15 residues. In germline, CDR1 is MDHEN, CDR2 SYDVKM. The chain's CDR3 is CASSKTWTANYGYTF. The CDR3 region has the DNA TGTGCCAGCAGTAAGACCTGGACAGCTAACTATGGCTACACCTTC.

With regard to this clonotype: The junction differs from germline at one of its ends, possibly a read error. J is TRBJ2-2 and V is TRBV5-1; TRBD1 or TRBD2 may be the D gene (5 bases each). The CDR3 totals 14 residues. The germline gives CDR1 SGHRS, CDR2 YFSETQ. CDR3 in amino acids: CAGSHGTLSGELFF. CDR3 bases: TGCGCCGGCAGCCACGGGACCCTCTCCGGGGAGCTGTTTTTT.

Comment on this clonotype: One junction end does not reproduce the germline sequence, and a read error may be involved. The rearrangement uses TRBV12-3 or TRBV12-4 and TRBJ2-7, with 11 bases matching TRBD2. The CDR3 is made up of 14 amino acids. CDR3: CVSSQGLAAYVQYF. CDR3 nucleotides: TGTGTCAGCAGTCAGGGACTAGCGGCCTACGTGCAGTACTTC.

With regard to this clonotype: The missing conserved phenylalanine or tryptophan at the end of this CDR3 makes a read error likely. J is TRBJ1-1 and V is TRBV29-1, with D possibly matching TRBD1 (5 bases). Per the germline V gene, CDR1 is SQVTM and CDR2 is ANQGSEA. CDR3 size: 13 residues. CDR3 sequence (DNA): TGCGGCGTTGAAGTGACACAGGACACTGAAGCTTTCATT. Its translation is CGVEVTQDTEAFI.

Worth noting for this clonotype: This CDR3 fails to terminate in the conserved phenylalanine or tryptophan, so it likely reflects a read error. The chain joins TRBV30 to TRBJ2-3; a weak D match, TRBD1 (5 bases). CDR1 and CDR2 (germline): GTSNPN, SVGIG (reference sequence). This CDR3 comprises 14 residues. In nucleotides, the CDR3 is TGTGCCTGGAGTTCGTGGCAGGGAAGAGATATGCAGTATGTT. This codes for CAWSSWQGRDMQYV.

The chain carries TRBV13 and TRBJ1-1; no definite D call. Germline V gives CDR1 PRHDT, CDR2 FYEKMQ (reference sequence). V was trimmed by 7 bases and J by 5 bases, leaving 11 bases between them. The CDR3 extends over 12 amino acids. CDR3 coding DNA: TGTGCCAGCACTCCTTGGAATACTGAAGCTTTCTTT. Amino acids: CASTPWNTEAFF.

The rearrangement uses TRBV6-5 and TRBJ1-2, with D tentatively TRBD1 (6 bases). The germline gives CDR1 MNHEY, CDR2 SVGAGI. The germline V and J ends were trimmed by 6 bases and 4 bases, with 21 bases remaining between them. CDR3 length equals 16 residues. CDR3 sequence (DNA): TGTGCCAGCAGAATGGGGGGGCAGGGGTTTGGCTATGGCTACACCTTC. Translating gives CASRMGGQGFGYGYTF.

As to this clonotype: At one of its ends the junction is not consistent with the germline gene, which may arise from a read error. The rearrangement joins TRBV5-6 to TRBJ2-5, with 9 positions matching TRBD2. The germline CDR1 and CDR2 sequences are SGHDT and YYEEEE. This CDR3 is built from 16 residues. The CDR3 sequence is CAISLVLAGYQETQYF. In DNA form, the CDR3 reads TGTGCCATCAGCTTGGTTCTAGCGGGGTACCAAGAGACCCAGTACTTC.

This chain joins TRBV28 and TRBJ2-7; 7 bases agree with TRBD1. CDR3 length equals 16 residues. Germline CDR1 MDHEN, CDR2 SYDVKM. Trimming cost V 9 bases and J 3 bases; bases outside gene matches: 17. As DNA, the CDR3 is TGTGCCAGTAATTCGGGACAGACCTGGGGTCGCTACGAGCAGTACTTC. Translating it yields CASNSGQTWGRYEQYF. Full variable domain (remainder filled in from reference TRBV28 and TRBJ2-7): DVKVTQSSRYLVKRTGEKVFLECVQDMDHENMFWYRQDPGLGLRLIYFSYDVKMKEKGDIPEGYSVSREKKERFSLILESASTNQTSMYLCASNSGQTWGRYEQYFGPGTRLTVT.

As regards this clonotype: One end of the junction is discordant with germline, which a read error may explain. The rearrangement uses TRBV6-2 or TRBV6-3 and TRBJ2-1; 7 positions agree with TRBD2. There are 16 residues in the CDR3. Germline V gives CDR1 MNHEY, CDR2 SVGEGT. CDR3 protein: CAGRLAGGSSYNEQFF. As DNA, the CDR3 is TGTGCCGGCAGATTGGCGGGCGGGAGCTCCTACAATGAGCAGTTCTTC.

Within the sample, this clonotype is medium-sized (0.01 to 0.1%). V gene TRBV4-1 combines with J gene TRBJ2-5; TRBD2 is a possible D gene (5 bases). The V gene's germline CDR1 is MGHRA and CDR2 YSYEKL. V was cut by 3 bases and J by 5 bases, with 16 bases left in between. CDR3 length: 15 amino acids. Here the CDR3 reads CASSQGPDRGETQYF. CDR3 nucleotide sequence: TGCGCCAGCAGCCAGGGTCCGGACCGCGGGGAGACCCAGTACTTC.

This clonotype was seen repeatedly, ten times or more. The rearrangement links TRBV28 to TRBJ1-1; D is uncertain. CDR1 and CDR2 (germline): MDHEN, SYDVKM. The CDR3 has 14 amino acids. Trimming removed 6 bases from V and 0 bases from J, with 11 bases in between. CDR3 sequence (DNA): TGTGCCAGCAGACGGCAACTCATGAACACTGAAGCTTTCTTT. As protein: CASRRQLMNTEAFF.

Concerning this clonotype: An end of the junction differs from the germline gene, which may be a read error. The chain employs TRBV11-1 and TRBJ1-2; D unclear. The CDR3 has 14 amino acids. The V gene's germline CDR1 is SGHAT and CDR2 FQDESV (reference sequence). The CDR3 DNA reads TGTGCCAGCAGTCATTCGGGAGTCGACTATGGCCACACCTTC. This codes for CASSHSGVDYGHTF.